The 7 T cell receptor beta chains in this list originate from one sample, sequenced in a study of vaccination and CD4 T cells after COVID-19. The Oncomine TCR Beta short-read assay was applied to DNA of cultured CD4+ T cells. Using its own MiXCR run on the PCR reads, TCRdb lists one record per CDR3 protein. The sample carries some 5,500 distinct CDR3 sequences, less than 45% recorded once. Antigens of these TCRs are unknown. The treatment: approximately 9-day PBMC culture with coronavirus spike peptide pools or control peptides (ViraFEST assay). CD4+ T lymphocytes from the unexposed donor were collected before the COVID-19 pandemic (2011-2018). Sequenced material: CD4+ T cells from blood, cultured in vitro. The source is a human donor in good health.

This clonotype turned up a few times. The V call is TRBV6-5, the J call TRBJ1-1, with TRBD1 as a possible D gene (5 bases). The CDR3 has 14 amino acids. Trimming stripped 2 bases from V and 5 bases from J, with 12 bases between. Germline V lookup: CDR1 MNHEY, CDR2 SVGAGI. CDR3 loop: CASSYPGGMTEAFF. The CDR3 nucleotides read TGTGCCAGCAGTTACCCTGGGGGGATGACTGAAGCTTTCTTT.

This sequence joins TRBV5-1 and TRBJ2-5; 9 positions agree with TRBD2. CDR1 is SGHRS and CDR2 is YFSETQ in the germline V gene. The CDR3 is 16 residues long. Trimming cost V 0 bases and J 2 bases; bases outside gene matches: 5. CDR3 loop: CASSLVFAGGQETQYF. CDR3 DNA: TGCGCCAGCAGCTTGGTTTTTGCGGGGGGGCAAGAGACCCAGTACTTC.

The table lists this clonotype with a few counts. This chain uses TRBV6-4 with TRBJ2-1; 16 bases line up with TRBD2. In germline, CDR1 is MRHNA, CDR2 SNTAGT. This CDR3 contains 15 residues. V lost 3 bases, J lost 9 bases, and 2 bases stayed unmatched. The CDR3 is CASSEGTSGGGEQFF. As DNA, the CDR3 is TGTGCCAGCAGTGAAGGGACTAGCGGGGGGGGTGAGCAGTTCTTC.

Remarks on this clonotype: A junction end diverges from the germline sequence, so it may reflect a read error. CDR3 sequence reads: CSARALSYNEQFF. The DNA for the CDR3 is TGCAGTGCCAGAGCGCTCTCCTACAATGAGCAGTTCTTC. V gene TRBV20-1 combines with J gene TRBJ2-1; no definite D call. The length of the CDR3 is 13 residues. The germline CDR1 and CDR2 sequences are DFQATT and SNEGSKA (reference sequence).

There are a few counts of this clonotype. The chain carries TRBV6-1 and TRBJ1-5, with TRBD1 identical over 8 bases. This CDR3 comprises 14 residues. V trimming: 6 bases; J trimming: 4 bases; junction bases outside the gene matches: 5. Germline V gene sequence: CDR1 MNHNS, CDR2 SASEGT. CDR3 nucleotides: TGTGCCAGCAGGGGACAGGCTGAAAATCAGCCCCAGCATTTT. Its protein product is CASRGQAENQPQHF.

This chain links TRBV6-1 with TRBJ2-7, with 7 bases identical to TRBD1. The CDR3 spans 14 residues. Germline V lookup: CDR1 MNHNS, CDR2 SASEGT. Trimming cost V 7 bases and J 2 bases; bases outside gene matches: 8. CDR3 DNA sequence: TGTGCCAGCACCTCTGACAGGGCCCCCTACGAGCAGTACTTC. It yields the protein CASTSDRAPYEQYF.

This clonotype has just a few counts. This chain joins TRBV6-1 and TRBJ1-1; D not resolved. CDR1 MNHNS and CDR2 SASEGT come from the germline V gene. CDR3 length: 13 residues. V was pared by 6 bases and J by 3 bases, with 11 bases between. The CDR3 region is CASSTTLDTEAFF. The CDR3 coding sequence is TGTGCCAGCAGCACTACCTTGGACACTGAAGCTTTCTTT.